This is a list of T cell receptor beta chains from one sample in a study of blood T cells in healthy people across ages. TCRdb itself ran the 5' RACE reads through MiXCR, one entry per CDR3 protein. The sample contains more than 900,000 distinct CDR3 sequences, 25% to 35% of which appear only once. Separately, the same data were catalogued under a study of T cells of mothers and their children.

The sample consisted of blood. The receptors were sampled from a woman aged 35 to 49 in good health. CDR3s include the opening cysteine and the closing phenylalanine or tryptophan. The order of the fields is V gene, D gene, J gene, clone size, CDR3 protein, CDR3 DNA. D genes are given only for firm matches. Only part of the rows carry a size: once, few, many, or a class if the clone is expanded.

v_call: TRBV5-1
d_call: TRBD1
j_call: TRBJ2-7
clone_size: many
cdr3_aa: CASRKTGDEQYF
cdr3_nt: TGCGCCAGCAGGAAGACAGGGGACGAGCAGTACTTC

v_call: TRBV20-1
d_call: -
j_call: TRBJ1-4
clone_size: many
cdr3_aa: CSASLSALLNEKLFF
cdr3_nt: TGCAGTGCTAGCCTGAGCGCACTCCTTAATGAAAAACTGTTTTTT

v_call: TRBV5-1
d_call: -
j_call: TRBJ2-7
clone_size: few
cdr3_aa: CASSVRDGHYEQYF
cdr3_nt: TGCGCCAGCAGCGTCCGGGACGGCCACTACGAGCAGTACTTC

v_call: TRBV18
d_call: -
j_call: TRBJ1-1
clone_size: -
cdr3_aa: CASSPAGPSEAFF
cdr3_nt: TGTGCCAGCTCACCAGCGGGGCCTAGTGAAGCTTTCTTT

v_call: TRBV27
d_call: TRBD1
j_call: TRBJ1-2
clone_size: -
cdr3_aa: CASGWTGDGYTF
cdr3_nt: TGTGCCAGCGGTTGGACAGGGGATGGCTACACCTTC

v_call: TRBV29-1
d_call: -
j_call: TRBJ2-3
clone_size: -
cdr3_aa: CSVESTDTQYF
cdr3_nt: TGCAGCGTAGAAAGCACAGATACGCAGTATTTT

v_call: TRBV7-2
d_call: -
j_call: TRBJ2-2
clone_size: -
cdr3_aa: CASSFPGLSRAGELFF
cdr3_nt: TGTGCCAGCAGCTTCCCGGGCCTGTCTCGAGCCGGGGAGCTGTTTTTT

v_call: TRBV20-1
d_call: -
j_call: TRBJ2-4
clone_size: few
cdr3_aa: CSARVGSIIIAKNIQYF
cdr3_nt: TGCAGTGCTAGAGTCGGCTCCATAATAATAGCCAAAAACATTCAGTACTTC

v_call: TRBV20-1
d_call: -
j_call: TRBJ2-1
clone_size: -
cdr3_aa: CSARVGRQWDEQFF
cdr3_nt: TGCAGTGCTAGAGTGGGACGCCAGTGGGATGAGCAGTTCTTC

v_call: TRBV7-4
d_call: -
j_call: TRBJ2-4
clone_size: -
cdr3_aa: CASSLGSKEGGNIQYF
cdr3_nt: TGTGCCAGCAGCTTAGGGAGCAAAGAGGGTGGAAACATTCAGTACTTC

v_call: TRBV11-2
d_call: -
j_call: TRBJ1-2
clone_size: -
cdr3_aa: CASSQWTDSNYGYTF
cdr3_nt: TGTGCCAGCAGCCAATGGACAGATTCTAACTATGGCTACACCTTC

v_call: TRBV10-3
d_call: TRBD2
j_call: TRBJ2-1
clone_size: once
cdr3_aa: CAISETSGPAYNEQFF
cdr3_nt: TGTGCCATCAGTGAAACTAGCGGGCCGGCCTACAATGAGCAGTTCTTC

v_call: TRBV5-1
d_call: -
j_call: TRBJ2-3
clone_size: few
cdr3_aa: CASSLTGRVPDTQYF
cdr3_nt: TGCGCCAGCAGCTTGACTGGCAGGGTACCAGATACGCAGTATTTT

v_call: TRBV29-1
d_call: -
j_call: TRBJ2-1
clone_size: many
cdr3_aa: CSVVAGAIYNEQFF
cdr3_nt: TGCAGCGTTGTGGCGGGGGCAATCTACAATGAGCAGTTCTTC

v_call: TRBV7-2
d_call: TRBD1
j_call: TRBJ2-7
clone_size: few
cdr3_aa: CASSPHPGTGGYEQYF
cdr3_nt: TGTGCCAGCAGCCCCCACCCCGGGACAGGGGGGTACGAGCAGTACTTC

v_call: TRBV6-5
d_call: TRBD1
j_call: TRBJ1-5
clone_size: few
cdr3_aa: CASSSSDREQPQHF
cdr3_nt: TGTGCCAGCAGTTCCTCGGACAGGGAACAGCCCCAGCATTTT

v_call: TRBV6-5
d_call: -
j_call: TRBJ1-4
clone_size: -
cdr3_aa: CASSYDSWAADEKLFF
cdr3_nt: TGTGCCAGCAGTTACGATAGTTGGGCTGCGGATGAAAAACTGTTTTTT

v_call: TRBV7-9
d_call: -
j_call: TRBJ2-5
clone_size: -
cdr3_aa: CASSPPPRLGETQYF
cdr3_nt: TGTGCCAGCAGCCCCCCCCCTCGGCTGGGGGAGACCCAGTACTTC

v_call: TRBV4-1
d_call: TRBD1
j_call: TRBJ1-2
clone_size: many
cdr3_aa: CASSHDRGEGYTF
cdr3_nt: TGCGCCAGCAGCCACGACAGGGGGGAAGGCTACACCTTC

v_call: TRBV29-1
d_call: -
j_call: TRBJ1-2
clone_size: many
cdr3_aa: CSGRQGSGYTF
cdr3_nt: TGCAGCGGGCGCCAGGGTAGTGGCTACACCTTC

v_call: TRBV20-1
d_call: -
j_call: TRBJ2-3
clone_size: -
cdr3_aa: CSARVGPHTDTQYF
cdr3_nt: TGCAGTGCTAGAGTGGGACCACACACAGATACGCAGTATTTT

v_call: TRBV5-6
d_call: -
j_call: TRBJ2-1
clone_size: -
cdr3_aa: CASSGGPPGEQFF
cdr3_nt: TGTGCCAGCAGCGGGGGACCGCCCGGTGAGCAGTTCTTC

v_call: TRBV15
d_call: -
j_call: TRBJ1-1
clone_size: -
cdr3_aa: CATSPVAAGNTEAFF
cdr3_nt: TGTGCCACCAGCCCCGTGGCGGCCGGGAACACTGAAGCTTTCTTT

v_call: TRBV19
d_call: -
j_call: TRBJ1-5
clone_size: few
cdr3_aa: CAISQGAQPQHF
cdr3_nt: TGTGCCATCTCACAGGGTGCTCAGCCCCAGCATTTT

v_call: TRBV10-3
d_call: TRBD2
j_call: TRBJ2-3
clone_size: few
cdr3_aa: CAISERLAGSTDTQYF
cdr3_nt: TGTGCCATCAGTGAGAGACTAGCGGGGAGCACAGATACGCAGTATTTT

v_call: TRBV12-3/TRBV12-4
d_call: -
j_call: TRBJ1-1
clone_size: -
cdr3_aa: CASRLRGVTEAFF
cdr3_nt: TGTGCCAGCAGGCTCAGAGGCGTCACTGAAGCTTTCTTT

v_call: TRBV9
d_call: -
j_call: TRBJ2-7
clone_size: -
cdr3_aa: CASSVGPEGDEQYF
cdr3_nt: TGTGCCAGCAGCGTAGGTCCAGAGGGGGATGAGCAGTACTTC

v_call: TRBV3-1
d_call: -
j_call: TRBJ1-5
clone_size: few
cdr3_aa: CASSPRRGYQPQHF
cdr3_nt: TGTGCCAGCAGCCCCAGACGGGGCTATCAGCCCCAGCATTTT

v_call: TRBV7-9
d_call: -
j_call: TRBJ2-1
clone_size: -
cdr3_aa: CASSLARQGNEQFF
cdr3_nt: TGTGCCAGCAGCTTAGCGAGACAAGGCAATGAGCAGTTCTTC

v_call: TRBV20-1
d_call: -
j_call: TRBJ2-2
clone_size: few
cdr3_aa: CSATRTRNTGELFF
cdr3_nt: TGCAGTGCTACCCGGACACGGAACACCGGGGAGCTGTTTTTT

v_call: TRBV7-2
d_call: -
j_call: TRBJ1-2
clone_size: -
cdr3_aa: CASSQAGSGSYGYTF
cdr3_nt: TGTGCCAGCAGCCAGGCGGGATCTGGTTCCTATGGCTACACCTTC

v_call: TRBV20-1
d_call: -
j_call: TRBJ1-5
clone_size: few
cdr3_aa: CSARVGAAGGQPQHF
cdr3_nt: TGCAGTGCTAGAGTAGGGGCTGCTGGGGGTCAGCCCCAGCATTTT

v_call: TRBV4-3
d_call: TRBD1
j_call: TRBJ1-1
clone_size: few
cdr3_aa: CASSQVPRGRGLEAFF
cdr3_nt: TGCGCCAGCAGCCAAGTCCCCCGAGGCAGGGGGCTTGAAGCTTTCTTT

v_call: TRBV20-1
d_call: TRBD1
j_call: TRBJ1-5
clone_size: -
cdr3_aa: CSTREATGAYQPQHF
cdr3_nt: TGCAGTACTAGAGAGGCGACAGGGGCGTATCAGCCCCAGCATTTT

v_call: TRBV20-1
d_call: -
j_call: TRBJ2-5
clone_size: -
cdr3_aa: CSAKLGVQETQYF
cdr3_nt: TGCAGTGCTAAGCTGGGCGTTCAAGAGACCCAGTACTTC

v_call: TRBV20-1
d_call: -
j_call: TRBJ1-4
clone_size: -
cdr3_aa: CSARALNPATNEKLFF
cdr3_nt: TGCAGTGCTAGAGCCCTCAACCCAGCAACTAATGAAAAACTGTTTTTT

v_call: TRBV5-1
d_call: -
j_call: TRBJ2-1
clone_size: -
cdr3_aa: CASRVEGPYNEQFF
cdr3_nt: TGCGCCAGCAGGGTTGAGGGTCCCTACAATGAGCAGTTCTTC

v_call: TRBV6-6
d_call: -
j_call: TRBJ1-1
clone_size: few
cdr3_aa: CASSPRGGAEAFF
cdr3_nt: TGTGCCAGCTCTCCTCGGGGAGGGGCTGAAGCTTTCTTT

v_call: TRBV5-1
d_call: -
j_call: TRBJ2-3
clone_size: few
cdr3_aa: CASSPGTPSTDTQYF
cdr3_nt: TGCGCCAGCAGCCCTGGGACGCCTAGCACAGATACGCAGTATTTT

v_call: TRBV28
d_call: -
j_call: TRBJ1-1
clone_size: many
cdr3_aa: CASSLGDNTEAFF
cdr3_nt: TGTGCCAGCAGCCTGGGGGATAACACTGAAGCTTTCTTT

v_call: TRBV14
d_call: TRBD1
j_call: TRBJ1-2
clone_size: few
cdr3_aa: CASSQDRAQGAERNYGYTF
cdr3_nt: TGTGCCAGCAGCCAAGATCGTGCTCAGGGGGCGGAGAGGAACTATGGCTACACCTTC

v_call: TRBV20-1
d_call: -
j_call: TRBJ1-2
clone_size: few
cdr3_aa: CSARVQNSGLPYGYTF
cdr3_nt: TGCAGTGCTAGAGTCCAAAACTCGGGACTACCTTATGGCTACACCTTC

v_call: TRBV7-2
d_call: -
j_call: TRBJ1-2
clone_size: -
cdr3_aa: CASTVRGSNYGYTF
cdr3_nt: TGTGCCAGCACCGTCAGGGGATCTAACTATGGCTACACCTTC

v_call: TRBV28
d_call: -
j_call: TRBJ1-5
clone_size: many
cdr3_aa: CASKPTRVQPQHF
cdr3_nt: TGTGCCAGCAAGCCAACCCGGGTGCAGCCCCAGCATTTT

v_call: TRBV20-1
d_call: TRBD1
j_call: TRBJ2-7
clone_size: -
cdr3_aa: CSASVGVRGLNEQYF
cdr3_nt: TGCAGTGCTAGTGTTGGGGTTAGGGGGCTGAACGAGCAGTACTTC

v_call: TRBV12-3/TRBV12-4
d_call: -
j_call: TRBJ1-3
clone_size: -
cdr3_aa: CASSLMGRVRDGNTIYF
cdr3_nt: TGTGCCAGCAGTTTAATGGGCAGGGTTCGAGATGGAAACACCATATATTTT

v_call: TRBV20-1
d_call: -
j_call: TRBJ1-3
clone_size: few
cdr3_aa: CSARSPTHGNTIYF
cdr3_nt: TGCAGTGCTAGATCCCCGACCCATGGAAACACCATATATTTT

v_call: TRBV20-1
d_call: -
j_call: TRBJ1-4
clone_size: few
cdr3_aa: CSATGALATNEKLFF
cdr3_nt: TGCAGTGCTACCGGGGCCCTTGCAACTAATGAAAAACTGTTTTTT

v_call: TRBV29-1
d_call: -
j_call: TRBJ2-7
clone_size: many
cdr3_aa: CSVGAEGGSLYEQYF
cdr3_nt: TGCAGCGTTGGAGCGGAGGGGGGGTCCCTTTACGAGCAGTACTTC

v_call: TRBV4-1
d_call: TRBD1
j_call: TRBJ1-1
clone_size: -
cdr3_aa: CAISPNPGQGATEAFF
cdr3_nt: TGCGCCATTTCGCCTAATCCGGGACAGGGGGCCACTGAAGCTTTCTTT